This T cell receptor beta chain emerged from a study of cytomegalovirus exposure and HLA in healthy donors. Amplification used 60 Vbeta primers and 13 Jbeta primers. The repertoire was sequenced with immunoSEQ multiplex PCR; TCRdb's copy has only in-frame clones and lacks some. The sample has about 94,000 clones; roughly 80% are singletons. About this clone: Its antigen remains unknown.

Overall study findings and caveats: Listed as cytomegalovirus-associated were 150 to 200 TCR beta chains.

This CDR3 comprises 15 residues. The germline gives CDR1 MGHRA, CDR2 YSYEKL. The V gene end was trimmed by 4 bases and the J gene end by 8 bases; junction bases not matched to a gene: 11. The sequenced sample consisted of PBMCs. V gene TRBV4-1 combines with J gene TRBJ2-1; TRBD1 agrees at 7 bases. The source of this sequence is a human donor in good health. CDR3 loop: CASSLGQDSSDEQFF. The CDR3 nucleotides are TGCGCCAGCAGCCTAGGACAGGACTCTTCGGATGAGCAGTTCTTC.